This T cell receptor beta chain was found in a study of T cells in Graves' hyperthyroidism and ophthalmopathy. This clonotype has a count of ten or more. Germline V gene lookup returns CDR1 MNHEY and CDR2 SMNVEV (reference sequence). V dropped 2 bases and J dropped 9 bases, with 10 bases sitting between them. The CDR3 extends over 12 amino acids. The investigators amplified TCR beta CDR3 regions from RNA transcripts. Initially, a first-round RT-PCR of the TCR CDR3 employed the HTBI primer set. One entry per CDR3 protein results from TCRdb running MiXCR on the multiplex PCR reads. Of more than 350,000 distinct CDR3 sequences in the sample, about 18% were seen once.

This chain connects TRBV27 to TRBJ1-2; the D is unclear. The receptor comes from a woman under 40 with Graves' hyperthyroidism that later progressed to Graves' ophthalmopathy. Sequenced material: blood. CDR3 loop: CASSLSGSRYTF. For the CDR3, the DNA is TGTGCCAGCAGTTTAAGCGGATCACGCTACACCTTC.